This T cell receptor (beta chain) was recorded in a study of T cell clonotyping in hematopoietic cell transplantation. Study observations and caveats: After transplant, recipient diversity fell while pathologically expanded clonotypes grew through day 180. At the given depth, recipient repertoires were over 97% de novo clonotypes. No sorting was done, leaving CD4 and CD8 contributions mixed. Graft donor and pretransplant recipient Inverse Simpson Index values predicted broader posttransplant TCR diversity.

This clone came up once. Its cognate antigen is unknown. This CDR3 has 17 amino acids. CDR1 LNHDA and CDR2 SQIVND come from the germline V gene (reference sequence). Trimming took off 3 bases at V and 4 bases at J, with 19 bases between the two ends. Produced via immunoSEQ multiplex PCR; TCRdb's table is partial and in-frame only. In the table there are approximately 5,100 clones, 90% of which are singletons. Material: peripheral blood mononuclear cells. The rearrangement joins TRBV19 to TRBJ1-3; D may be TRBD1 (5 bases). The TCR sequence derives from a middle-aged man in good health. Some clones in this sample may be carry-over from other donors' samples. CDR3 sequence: CASSMERTARGGNTIYF. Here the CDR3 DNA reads TGTGCCAGTAGTATGGAAAGGACTGCCCGGGGGGGAAACACCATATATTTT.